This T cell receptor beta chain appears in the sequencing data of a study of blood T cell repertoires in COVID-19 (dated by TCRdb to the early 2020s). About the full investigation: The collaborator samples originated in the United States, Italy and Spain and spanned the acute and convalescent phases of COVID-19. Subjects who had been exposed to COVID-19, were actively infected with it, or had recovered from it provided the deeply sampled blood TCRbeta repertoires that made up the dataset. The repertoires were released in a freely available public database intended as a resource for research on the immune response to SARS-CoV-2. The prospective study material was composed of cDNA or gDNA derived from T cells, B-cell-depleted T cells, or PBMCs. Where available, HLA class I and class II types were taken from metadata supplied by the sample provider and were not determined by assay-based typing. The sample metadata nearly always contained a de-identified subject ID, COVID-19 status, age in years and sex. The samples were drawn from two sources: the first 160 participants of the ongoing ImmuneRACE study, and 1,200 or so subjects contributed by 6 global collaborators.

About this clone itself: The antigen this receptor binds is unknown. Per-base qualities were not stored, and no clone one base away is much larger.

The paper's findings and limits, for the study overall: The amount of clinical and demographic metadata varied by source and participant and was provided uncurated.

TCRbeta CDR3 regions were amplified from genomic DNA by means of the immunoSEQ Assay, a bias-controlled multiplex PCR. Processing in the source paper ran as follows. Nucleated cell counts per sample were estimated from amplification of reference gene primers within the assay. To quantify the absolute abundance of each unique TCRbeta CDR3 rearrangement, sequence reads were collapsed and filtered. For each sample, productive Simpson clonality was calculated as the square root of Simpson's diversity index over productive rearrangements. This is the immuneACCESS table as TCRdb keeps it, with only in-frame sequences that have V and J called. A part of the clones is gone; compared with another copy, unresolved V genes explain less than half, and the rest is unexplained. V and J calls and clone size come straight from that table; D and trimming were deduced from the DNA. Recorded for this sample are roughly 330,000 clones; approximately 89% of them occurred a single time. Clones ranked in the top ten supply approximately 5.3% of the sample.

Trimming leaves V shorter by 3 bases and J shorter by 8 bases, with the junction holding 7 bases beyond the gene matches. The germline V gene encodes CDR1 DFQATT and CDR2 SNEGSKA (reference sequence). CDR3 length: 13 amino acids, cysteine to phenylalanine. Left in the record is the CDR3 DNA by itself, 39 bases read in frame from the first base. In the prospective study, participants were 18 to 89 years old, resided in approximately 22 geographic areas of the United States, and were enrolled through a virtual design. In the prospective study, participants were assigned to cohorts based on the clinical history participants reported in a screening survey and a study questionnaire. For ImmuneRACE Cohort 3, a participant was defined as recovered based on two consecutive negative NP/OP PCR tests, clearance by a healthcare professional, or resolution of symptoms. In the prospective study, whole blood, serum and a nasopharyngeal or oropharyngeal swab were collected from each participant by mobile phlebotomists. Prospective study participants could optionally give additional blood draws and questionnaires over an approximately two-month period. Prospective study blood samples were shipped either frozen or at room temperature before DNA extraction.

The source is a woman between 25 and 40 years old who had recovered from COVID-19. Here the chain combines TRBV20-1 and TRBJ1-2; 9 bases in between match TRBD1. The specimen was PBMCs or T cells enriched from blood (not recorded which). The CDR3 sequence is CSASGTGLGGYTF. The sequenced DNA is TGCAGTGCTAGTGGGACAGGGTTAGGGGGCTACACCTTC.